The rows below give T cell receptor beta chains drawn from one sample of a study of naive and memory T cell subsets. TCRdb recomputed calls from the UMI-ligation and nested PCR reads with MiXCR, one row per CDR3 protein. Of about 90,000 distinct CDR3 sequences listed, about 6.5% are singletons. What was sequenced was central memory CD4+ T cells from blood. These receptors were collected from a human donor in good health. Both conserved end residues are part of each CDR3. The order of the fields is clone size, V gene, J gene, D gene, CDR3 DNA, CDR3 protein. A D gene is named only where the DNA matches it firmly. Size tells how often a clone was seen (once, few, many) or the class of an expanded clone, and some rows leave it out.

abundance: many
v_gene: TRBV12-3/TRBV12-4
j_gene: TRBJ2-2
d_gene: -
CDR3nt: TGTGCCAGCAGTTTACTGGATTTCTGGGAGCTGTTTTTT
CDR3aa: CASSLLDFWELFF

abundance: many
v_gene: TRBV12-3/TRBV12-4
j_gene: TRBJ1-2
d_gene: -
CDR3nt: TGTGCCAGCACCCTATCACGGTTTGGGGGCTACACCTTC
CDR3aa: CASTLSRFGGYTF

abundance: many
v_gene: TRBV18
j_gene: TRBJ2-4
d_gene: -
CDR3nt: TGTGCCAGCTCACCACGAAGGGATGTTCACATTCAGTACTTC
CDR3aa: CASSPRRDVHIQYF

abundance: -
v_gene: TRBV20-1
j_gene: TRBJ2-7
d_gene: TRBD2
CDR3nt: TGCAGTGCTAGGCCGGGGAATAGCGGGAGGGCATACGAGCAGTACTTC
CDR3aa: CSARPGNSGRAYEQYF

abundance: many
v_gene: TRBV19
j_gene: TRBJ1-4
d_gene: TRBD1
CDR3nt: TGTGCCGCGCAGAGGGACAGAGGTGAAAAACTGTTTTTT
CDR3aa: CAAQRDRGEKLFF

abundance: -
v_gene: TRBV3-1
j_gene: TRBJ2-2
d_gene: TRBD1
CDR3nt: TGTGCCAGCTCCGACAGGGGAGGCACCGGGGAGCTGTTTTTT
CDR3aa: CASSDRGGTGELFF

abundance: many
v_gene: TRBV7-6
j_gene: TRBJ1-3
d_gene: -
CDR3nt: TGTGCCAGCAGCTTAGGGGACGCTCGAAACACCATATATTTT
CDR3aa: CASSLGDARNTIYF

abundance: few
v_gene: TRBV29-1
j_gene: TRBJ2-1
d_gene: TRBD2
CDR3nt: TGCAGCGTTTCGACTAGCACCAATGAGCAGTTCTTC
CDR3aa: CSVSTSTNEQFF

abundance: -
v_gene: TRBV14
j_gene: TRBJ2-5
d_gene: -
CDR3nt: TGTGCCAGCAGCCAACCTCACGGCCTGCAAGAGACCCAGTACTTC
CDR3aa: CASSQPHGLQETQYF

abundance: many
v_gene: TRBV5-1
j_gene: TRBJ2-1
d_gene: -
CDR3nt: TGCGCCAGCAGCTTGGCCGGGGTCGTTAATGAGCAGTTCTTC
CDR3aa: CASSLAGVVNEQFF

abundance: many
v_gene: TRBV20-1
j_gene: TRBJ2-1
d_gene: TRBD2
CDR3nt: TGCAGTGCTAGATCGGGGGGGGACAATGAGCAGTTCTTC
CDR3aa: CSARSGGDNEQFF

abundance: few
v_gene: TRBV20-1
j_gene: TRBJ2-7
d_gene: TRBD2
CDR3nt: TGCAGTGCTAAGCTAGCGGGAATCTACGAGCAGTACTTC
CDR3aa: CSAKLAGIYEQYF

abundance: -
v_gene: TRBV6-1
j_gene: TRBJ1-6
d_gene: -
CDR3nt: TGTGCCAGCAGCTCGGGGTACAGACATAATTCACCCCTCCACTTT
CDR3aa: CASSSGYRHNSPLHF

abundance: -
v_gene: TRBV30
j_gene: TRBJ2-2
d_gene: TRBD2
CDR3nt: TGTGCCTGGAGGGGAGGGTGGACCGGGGAGCTGTTTTTT
CDR3aa: CAWRGGWTGELFF

abundance: -
v_gene: TRBV5-1
j_gene: TRBJ2-1
d_gene: TRBD2
CDR3nt: TGCGCCAGCAGCTTCTCGGGGACTAGCGGGAGAGGGAGCTTTAATGAGCAGTTCTTC
CDR3aa: CASSFSGTSGRGSFNEQFF

abundance: many
v_gene: TRBV11-2
j_gene: TRBJ1-1
d_gene: -
CDR3nt: TGTGCCAGCAGCTTGGCGGGAACAGGCGGCACTGAAGCTTTCTTT
CDR3aa: CASSLAGTGGTEAFF

abundance: many
v_gene: TRBV18
j_gene: TRBJ1-2
d_gene: -
CDR3nt: TGTGCCAGCTCACCGGGGCAGGGTTTACGCTACACCTTC
CDR3aa: CASSPGQGLRYTF

abundance: many
v_gene: TRBV29-1
j_gene: TRBJ2-3
d_gene: TRBD2
CDR3nt: TGCAGCGTTGAAGGGGGGGACTACAGAGATACGCAGTATTTT
CDR3aa: CSVEGGDYRDTQYF

abundance: -
v_gene: TRBV12-3/TRBV12-4
j_gene: TRBJ1-5
d_gene: TRBD1
CDR3nt: TGTGCCAGCAGTTTGATACGAACAGGGGTTAGCAATCAGCCCCAGCATTTT
CDR3aa: CASSLIRTGVSNQPQHF

abundance: many
v_gene: TRBV4-1
j_gene: TRBJ1-2
d_gene: -
CDR3nt: TGCGCCAGCAGCCAAGCCCAAATTGGCGCGGGGAAGGATGGCTACACCTTC
CDR3aa: CASSQAQIGAGKDGYTF

abundance: many
v_gene: TRBV7-6
j_gene: TRBJ2-1
d_gene: TRBD2
CDR3nt: TGTGCCAGCAGCTCCCAAAGACTAGCGGGAGGGAACAATGAGCAGTTCTTC
CDR3aa: CASSSQRLAGGNNEQFF

abundance: -
v_gene: TRBV28
j_gene: TRBJ2-7
d_gene: TRBD1
CDR3nt: TGTGCCAGCAGAGTTGGACAGGGTCAGCAGTACTTC
CDR3aa: CASRVGQGQQYF

abundance: -
v_gene: TRBV12-3/TRBV12-4
j_gene: TRBJ2-7
d_gene: TRBD1
CDR3nt: TGTGCCAGCCAACCCGGGACAGCCAAAGGATTCTACGAGCAGTACTTC
CDR3aa: CASQPGTAKGFYEQYF

abundance: many
v_gene: TRBV4-1
j_gene: TRBJ2-6
d_gene: -
CDR3nt: TGCGCCAGCAGCCAAGATCCCCAGTCTTACGGGGCCAACGTCCTGACTTTC
CDR3aa: CASSQDPQSYGANVLTF

abundance: many
v_gene: TRBV6-2/TRBV6-3
j_gene: TRBJ1-1
d_gene: -
CDR3nt: TGTGCCAGCAGTTACAGCAGGTATGAAGCTTTCTTT
CDR3aa: CASSYSRYEAFF

abundance: few
v_gene: TRBV9
j_gene: TRBJ1-3
d_gene: -
CDR3nt: TGTGCCAGCAGCGCCGGGGTTCGTGAAGCCATATATTTT
CDR3aa: CASSAGVREAIYF

abundance: -
v_gene: TRBV6-1
j_gene: TRBJ2-7
d_gene: TRBD2
CDR3nt: TGTGCCAGCAGTGCCCGCGCGGGGACTAGCGGATTCTACGAGCAGTACTTC
CDR3aa: CASSARAGTSGFYEQYF

abundance: many
v_gene: TRBV4-2
j_gene: TRBJ2-7
d_gene: -
CDR3nt: TGTGCCAGCAGCCTGACGGCTGAATCCTACGAGCAGTACTTC
CDR3aa: CASSLTAESYEQYF

abundance: -
v_gene: TRBV29-1
j_gene: TRBJ2-3
d_gene: -
CDR3nt: TGCAGCTCCAGGTATAGCACAGATACGCAGTATTTT
CDR3aa: CSSRYSTDTQYF

abundance: few
v_gene: TRBV18
j_gene: TRBJ2-1
d_gene: -
CDR3nt: TGTGCCAGCTCACCACTAGCGGTGAGCTCCTACAATGAGCAGTTCTTC
CDR3aa: CASSPLAVSSYNEQFF

abundance: many
v_gene: TRBV5-1
j_gene: TRBJ1-1
d_gene: -
CDR3nt: TGCGCCAGCAGCTTGAAATCAGGATCAAGGAACACTGAAGCTTTCTTT
CDR3aa: CASSLKSGSRNTEAFF

abundance: few
v_gene: TRBV20-1
j_gene: TRBJ2-3
d_gene: -
CDR3nt: TGCAGTGCTAGAGATGGTCTACTGGGTGGGGGCACAGATACGCAGTATTTT
CDR3aa: CSARDGLLGGGTDTQYF

abundance: few
v_gene: TRBV20-1
j_gene: TRBJ2-3
d_gene: -
CDR3nt: TGCAGTGCGGTCAAGCAGGTCTCCGCAGATACGCAGTATTTT
CDR3aa: CSAVKQVSADTQYF

abundance: many
v_gene: TRBV2
j_gene: TRBJ2-7
d_gene: -
CDR3nt: TGTGCCAGCACTGGCGGCCGCTCCTACGAGCAGTACTTC
CDR3aa: CASTGGRSYEQYF

abundance: -
v_gene: TRBV18
j_gene: TRBJ1-2
d_gene: -
CDR3nt: TGTGCCAGCTCACCACTCGGACTGGGGTCGGGGGATGGCTACACCTTC
CDR3aa: CASSPLGLGSGDGYTF

abundance: few
v_gene: TRBV28
j_gene: TRBJ2-2
d_gene: -
CDR3nt: TGTGCCAGCAGTTCACCCAGGGGACCTGGGGAGCTGTTTTTT
CDR3aa: CASSSPRGPGELFF

abundance: -
v_gene: TRBV24-1
j_gene: TRBJ2-5
d_gene: TRBD2
CDR3nt: TGTGCCACCAGTGACAACTTCAGGAACCGGGGGGTTCAAGAGACCCAGTACTTC
CDR3aa: CATSDNFRNRGVQETQYF

abundance: few
v_gene: TRBV28
j_gene: TRBJ2-7
d_gene: TRBD2
CDR3nt: TGTGCCAGCAGTCCTGGACTAGCGGGGGCCTACGAGCAGTACTTC
CDR3aa: CASSPGLAGAYEQYF

abundance: many
v_gene: TRBV4-3
j_gene: TRBJ1-6
d_gene: -
CDR3nt: TGCGCCAGCAGCCAAGATACTTTACCCCAAAGCTCCTATAATTCACCCCTCCACTTT
CDR3aa: CASSQDTLPQSSYNSPLHF

abundance: many
v_gene: TRBV6-1
j_gene: TRBJ2-7
d_gene: -
CDR3nt: TGTGCCAGCAGTGACATTGCGGTTCCCCCCTACGAGCAGTACTTC
CDR3aa: CASSDIAVPPYEQYF

abundance: many
v_gene: TRBV12-3/TRBV12-4
j_gene: TRBJ1-6
d_gene: TRBD1
CDR3nt: TGTGCCAGCAGTTTCAGGACAGGTGGGAATTCACCCCTCCACTTT
CDR3aa: CASSFRTGGNSPLHF

abundance: many
v_gene: TRBV30
j_gene: TRBJ1-6
d_gene: -
CDR3nt: TGTGCCTGGAGCCCCTACAGCGGCAGCTCCTATAATTCACCCCTCCACTTT
CDR3aa: CAWSPYSGSSYNSPLHF

abundance: many
v_gene: TRBV10-3
j_gene: TRBJ2-1
d_gene: -
CDR3nt: TGTGCCATCAGTGGTGCTGAGAGCTCCTACAATGAGCAGTTCTTC
CDR3aa: CAISGAESSYNEQFF

abundance: few
v_gene: TRBV6-5
j_gene: TRBJ2-7
d_gene: TRBD2
CDR3nt: TGTGCCAGCAGTTATACCGCTAGCGGGAGGTACGAGCAGTACTTC
CDR3aa: CASSYTASGRYEQYF

abundance: many
v_gene: TRBV19
j_gene: TRBJ1-4
d_gene: TRBD1
CDR3nt: TGTGCCAGTAGCTTAATGCCACAGGGACAGGGCTTCGGAAAACTGTTTTTT
CDR3aa: CASSLMPQGQGFGKLFF

abundance: few
v_gene: TRBV24-1
j_gene: TRBJ2-7
d_gene: TRBD1
CDR3nt: TGTGCCACCAGTGCCCTCCGACAGGGATCCTACGAGCAGTACTTC
CDR3aa: CATSALRQGSYEQYF

abundance: few
v_gene: TRBV19
j_gene: TRBJ2-3
d_gene: -
CDR3nt: TGTGCCAGTAGTCGCGGGACAGCCCTTAGCACAGATACGCAGTATTTT
CDR3aa: CASSRGTALSTDTQYF

abundance: many
v_gene: TRBV19
j_gene: TRBJ1-5
d_gene: -
CDR3nt: TGTGCCAGTAGATATGGAGCGGGGGCTGGGGTCAATCAGCCCCAGCATTTT
CDR3aa: CASRYGAGAGVNQPQHF

abundance: many
v_gene: TRBV6-6
j_gene: TRBJ1-1
d_gene: -
CDR3nt: TGTGCCAGCAGTTACTCGATTCTGACAGGTGGCGTCACTGAAGCTTTCTTT
CDR3aa: CASSYSILTGGVTEAFF

abundance: many
v_gene: TRBV4-2
j_gene: TRBJ1-6
d_gene: -
CDR3nt: TGTGCCAGCAGCCAAGACGGGTCACCCCTCCACTTT
CDR3aa: CASSQDGSPLHF

abundance: many
v_gene: TRBV6-2/TRBV6-3
j_gene: TRBJ2-3
d_gene: -
CDR3nt: TGTGCCAGCAGTCCTGCCGGGATCCCCACAGATACGCAGTATTTT
CDR3aa: CASSPAGIPTDTQYF

abundance: few
v_gene: TRBV20-1
j_gene: TRBJ2-1
d_gene: TRBD2
CDR3nt: TGCAGTGCTAGAGATGGGCTAGCGGGGGGCAAACACAATGAGCAGTTCTTC
CDR3aa: CSARDGLAGGKHNEQFF

abundance: few
v_gene: TRBV20-1
j_gene: TRBJ2-5
d_gene: -
CDR3nt: TGCAGTGCTCCCATACGGGTTCAAAAGACCCAGTACTTC
CDR3aa: CSAPIRVQKTQYF

abundance: -
v_gene: TRBV19
j_gene: TRBJ1-4
d_gene: -
CDR3nt: TGTGCCAGTAGGAAGACAGGTCGGGATGAAAAACTGTTTTTT
CDR3aa: CASRKTGRDEKLFF

abundance: many
v_gene: TRBV3-1
j_gene: TRBJ1-1
d_gene: -
CDR3nt: TGTGCCAGCAGCCAAGGTTTCATGAACACTGAAGCTTTCTTT
CDR3aa: CASSQGFMNTEAFF

abundance: -
v_gene: TRBV3-1
j_gene: TRBJ1-4
d_gene: TRBD1
CDR3nt: TGTGCCAGCAGCCAATCGGACAGGGGGCGGACTAATGAAAAACTGTTTTTT
CDR3aa: CASSQSDRGRTNEKLFF